Sequencing of this T cell receptor beta chain was carried out in a study of T cells in Graves' hyperthyroidism and ophthalmopathy. Study-level points and caveats: Stable hyperthyroidism and ophthalmopathy were separated using 13 V-J signatures.

Ten or more counts support this clonotype. Antigen unknown. Template material for amplifying TCR beta CDR3 regions consisted of RNA transcripts. Carried out on the TCR CDR3, a first-round RT-PCR used the HTBI primer set. MiXCR, applied by TCRdb to the multiplex PCR reads, yields one record per CDR3 protein. This table has under 350,000 distinct CDR3 sequences, 15% to 20% appearing once. Per the germline V gene, CDR1 is SGHTA and CDR2 is FQGTGA. This CDR3 has 12 amino acids. The V segment lost 3 bases and the J segment 7 bases; nucleotides outside the gene matches: 1. The diagnoses drew upon clinical symptoms, serum thyroxine and TRAb, thyroid ultrasound and orbital computed tomography. Extraction of PBMCs used more than 8.5 ml of fresh peripheral blood.

This chain connects TRBV7-3 to TRBJ1-1, with 8 bases matching TRBD1. This TCR derives from a woman in her 50s with Graves' hyperthyroidism. The specimen sequenced was blood. The CDR3: CASSFGQGEAFF. In nucleotides, the CDR3 is TGTGCCAGCAGCTTTGGACAGGGTGAAGCTTTCTTT. The full variable domain, completed using reference TRBV7-3 and TRBJ1-1, is GAGVSQTPSNKVTEKGKYVELRCDPISGHTALYWYRQSLGQGPEFLIYFQGTGAADDSGLPNDRFFAVRPEGSVSTLKIQRTERGDSAVYLCASSFGQGEAFFGQGTRLTVV.